These T cell receptor beta chains were read from a single sample in a study of blood T cell repertoires in COVID-19. Repertoires were generated with immunoSEQ multiplex PCR, while TCRdb's copy carries only in-frame clones and drops some. This table has around 230,000 clones, under 90% appearing once. Sequencing input: peripheral blood. These receptors originate from a woman between 40 and 50 years old with active or convalescent COVID-19. Each CDR3 is given with its conserved first and last residue. Each record gives: clone size, J gene, D gene, CDR3 length, V gene, CDR3 DNA, CDR3 protein. A D gene is named only where the DNA matches it firmly. Not all rows give a size; the values are once, few, many and, for expanded clones, a class.

clone size: .; J gene: TRBJ1-6; D gene: .; CDR3 length: 14; V gene: TRBV27; CDR3 DNA: TGTGCCAGCAGTTTTTGGCAAGCGGATTCACCCCTCCACTTT; CDR3 protein: CASSFWQADSPLHF
clone size: .; J gene: TRBJ2-3; D gene: .; CDR3 length: 16; V gene: TRBV15; CDR3 DNA: TGTGCCACCAGCAGAATAAACAAGCTAGTGGGAGATACGCAGTATTTT; CDR3 protein: CATSRINKLVGDTQYF
clone size: .; J gene: TRBJ1-2; D gene: .; CDR3 length: 14; V gene: TRBV30; CDR3 DNA: TGTGCCTGGAGGTGGGGGAGGGGGAACTATGGCTACACCTTC; CDR3 protein: CAWRWGRGNYGYTF
clone size: .; J gene: TRBJ1-1; D gene: TRBD1; CDR3 length: 15; V gene: TRBV28; CDR3 DNA: TGTGCCAGCAGTTCGGGAGGGACAGGGAGGACTGAAGCTTTCTTT; CDR3 protein: CASSSGGTGRTEAFF
clone size: .; J gene: TRBJ2-7; D gene: .; CDR3 length: 12; V gene: TRBV7-9; CDR3 DNA: TGTGCCAGCAGCTCGGGACTTGTCGAGCAGTACTTC; CDR3 protein: CASSSGLVEQYF
clone size: .; J gene: TRBJ1-3; D gene: TRBD1; CDR3 length: 14; V gene: TRBV5-1; CDR3 DNA: TGCGCCAGCAAACAGGGGGCGTTTGGAAACACCATATATTTT; CDR3 protein: CASKQGAFGNTIYF
clone size: .; J gene: TRBJ2-3; D gene: TRBD2; CDR3 length: 14; V gene: TRBV7-6; CDR3 DNA: TGTGCCAGCAGCTCTAGACTAGCGGCCGATACGCAGTATTTT; CDR3 protein: CASSSRLAADTQYF
clone size: once; J gene: TRBJ1-5; D gene: TRBD1; CDR3 length: 14; V gene: TRBV4-3; CDR3 DNA: TGCGCCAGCAGCCAAGGGAGGGGGCTGGGGCCCCAGCATTTT; CDR3 protein: CASSQGRGLGPQHF
clone size: once; J gene: TRBJ1-1; D gene: .; CDR3 length: 14; V gene: TRBV5-1; CDR3 DNA: TGCGCCAGCAGCTTGGGGGCGACGAACACTGAAGCTTTCTTT; CDR3 protein: CASSLGATNTEAFF
clone size: once; J gene: TRBJ1-5; D gene: .; CDR3 length: 14; V gene: TRBV30; CDR3 DNA: TGTGCCTGGAGTCCGCCAGGGTTCGCTCAGCCCCAGCATTTT; CDR3 protein: CAWSPPGFAQPQHF
clone size: .; J gene: TRBJ2-3; D gene: .; CDR3 length: 16; V gene: TRBV24-1; CDR3 DNA: TGTGCCACCAGTGATCCCGGAGACAAGGGAGCAGATACGCAGTATTTT; CDR3 protein: CATSDPGDKGADTQYF
clone size: .; J gene: TRBJ2-3; D gene: .; CDR3 length: 14; V gene: TRBV28; CDR3 DNA: TGTGCCAGCTCCATGGCAGGGTTTGTGGATACGCAGTATTTT; CDR3 protein: CASSMAGFVDTQYF
clone size: .; J gene: TRBJ2-7; D gene: TRBD1; CDR3 length: 14; V gene: TRBV7-2; CDR3 DNA: TGTGCCAGCAGCTTAGAGCGGACAGGCCTCGAGCAGTACTTC; CDR3 protein: CASSLERTGLEQYF
clone size: .; J gene: TRBJ2-2; D gene: .; CDR3 length: 15; V gene: TRBV19; CDR3 DNA: TGTGCCAGTAGACCCCCCAGGGGACACACCGGGGAGCTGTTTTTT; CDR3 protein: CASRPPRGHTGELFF